Listed below are T cell receptor beta chains from one sample, sequenced in a study of blood T cell repertoires in COVID-19. TCRdb's copy holds only in-frame clones and misses some; the assay was immunoSEQ multiplex PCR. The table shows fewer than 350,000 clones, with roughly 90% occurring only once. Material for sequencing was PBMCs or T cells enriched from blood (not recorded which). Receptor source: a woman under 40 who had been exposed to COVID-19. The CDR3 runs from the conserved cysteine through the conserved F or W. Fields, in order: V gene, D gene, J gene, clone size, CDR3 protein, CDR3 DNA. D genes are given only for firm matches. The listing skips clone size in some rows; elsewhere it reads once, few, many or a size class.

TRBV19,-,TRBJ2-7,once,CASSILAAGSNYEQYF,TGTGCCAGTAGTATACTTGCGGCCGGATCCAACTACGAGCAGTACTTC
TRBV19,TRBD1,TRBJ1-2,-,CASLDLTGRGFYGQNYGYTF,TGTGCCAGCCTCGATTTGACAGGGCGCGGGTTCTATGGACAAAACTATGGCTACACCTTC
TRBV5-1,-,TRBJ1-1,once,CASSLPGNTEAFF,TGCGCCAGCAGCTTGCCCGGGAACACTGAAGCTTTCTTT
TRBV11-3,TRBD2,TRBJ2-7,-,CASSLWREDHEQYF,TGTGCCAGCAGCTTGTGGCGGGAGGACCACGAGCAGTACTTC
TRBV5-1,-,TRBJ2-1,-,CASSLAAGARHNEQFF,TGCGCCAGCAGCTTGGCCGCAGGGGCTAGGCACAATGAGCAGTTCTTC
TRBV15,-,TRBJ2-7,-,CATSRDGLAIRSREQYF,TGTGCCACCAGCAGAGATGGGCTAGCGATAAGATCGCGCGAGCAGTACTTC
TRBV28,-,TRBJ2-7,-,CASSPDRARSYEQYF,TGTGCCAGCAGCCCGGACAGAGCAAGGTCCTACGAGCAGTACTTC
TRBV6-5,TRBD2,TRBJ2-1,-,CASRWLAVGYNEQFF,TGTGCCAGCAGATGGCTAGCGGTGGGTTACAATGAGCAGTTCTTC
TRBV6-5,-,TRBJ1-1,-,CASSYGRYTEAFF,TGTGCCAGCAGTTATGGTCGGTACACTGAAGCTTTCTTT
TRBV11-2,TRBD1,TRBJ2-7,many,CASSLGTGGEQYF,TGTGCCAGCAGCCTCGGGACAGGGGGCGAGCAGTACTTC
TRBV7-9,TRBD2,TRBJ2-7,few,CASSPAWLADEQYF,TGTGCCAGCAGCCCCGCGTGGCTAGCGGACGAGCAGTACTTC
TRBV28,-,TRBJ2-1,-,CASSFSASAGEQFF,TGTGCCAGCAGTTTTTCCGCTTCGGCGGGTGAGCAGTTCTTC
TRBV4-1,TRBD1,TRBJ2-3,-,CASSQETVDRVGRF,TGCGCCAGCAGCCAAGAGACGGTTGACAGGGTAGGACGTTTT
TRBV19,-,TRBJ1-5,-,CASRYQMAGRHQPQHF,TGTGCCAGTAGGTACCAGATGGCAGGGCGGCATCAGCCCCAGCATTTT
TRBV6-5,-,TRBJ1-5,-,CASAPPGFGQPQHF,TGTGCCAGCGCTCCACCAGGGTTTGGGCAGCCCCAGCATTTT
TRBV10-3,-,TRBJ1-2,-,CAISESTGSRVNYGYTF,TGTGCCATCAGTGAGTCGACGGGGAGTAGAGTTAACTATGGCTACACCTTC
TRBV19,TRBD1,TRBJ1-4,few,CASSIAGTGWEKLFF,TGTGCCAGTAGTATAGCTGGGACAGGATGGGAAAAACTGTTTTTT
TRBV10-3,-,TRBJ2-4,-,CAISEIRGTENIQYF,TGTGCCATCAGTGAGATTCGGGGGACAGAAAACATTCAGTACTTC